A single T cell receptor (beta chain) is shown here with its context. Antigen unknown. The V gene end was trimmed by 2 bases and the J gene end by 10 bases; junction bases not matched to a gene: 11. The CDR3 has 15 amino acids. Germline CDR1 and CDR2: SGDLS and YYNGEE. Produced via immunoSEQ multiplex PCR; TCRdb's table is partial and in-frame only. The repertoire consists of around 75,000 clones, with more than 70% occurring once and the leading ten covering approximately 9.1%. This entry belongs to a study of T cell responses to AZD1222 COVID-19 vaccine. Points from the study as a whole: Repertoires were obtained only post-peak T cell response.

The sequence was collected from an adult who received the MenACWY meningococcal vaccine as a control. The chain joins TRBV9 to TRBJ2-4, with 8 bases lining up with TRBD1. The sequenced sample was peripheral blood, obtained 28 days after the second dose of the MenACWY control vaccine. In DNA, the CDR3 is TGTGCCAGCAGCGTGGGCTCAGGACAGGGAGGAATTCAGTACTTC. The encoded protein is CASSVGSGQGGIQYF.